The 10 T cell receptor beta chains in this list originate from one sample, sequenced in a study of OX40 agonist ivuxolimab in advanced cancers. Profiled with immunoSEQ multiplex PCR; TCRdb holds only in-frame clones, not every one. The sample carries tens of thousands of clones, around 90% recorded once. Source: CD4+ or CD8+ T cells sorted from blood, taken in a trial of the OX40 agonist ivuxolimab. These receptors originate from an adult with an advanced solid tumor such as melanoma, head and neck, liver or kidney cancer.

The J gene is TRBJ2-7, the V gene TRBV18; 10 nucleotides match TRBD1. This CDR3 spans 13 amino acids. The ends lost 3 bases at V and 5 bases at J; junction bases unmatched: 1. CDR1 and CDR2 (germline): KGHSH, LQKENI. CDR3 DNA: TGTGCCAGCTCACCGGGACAGGGGAACGAGCAGTACTTC. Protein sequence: CASSPGQGNEQYF.

The CDR3: CASSLVGGTSTDTQYF. In DNA form, the CDR3 reads TGTGCCAGCAGCTTAGTAGGTGGGACTAGCACAGATACGCAGTATTTT. The genes are TRBV7-2 and TRBJ2-3; D is perhaps TRBD2 (6 bases). The V end was cut by 1 base, the J end by 0 bases, with 11 bases between. CDR1 SGHTA and CDR2 FQGNSA come from the germline V gene. The CDR3 has 16 amino acids.

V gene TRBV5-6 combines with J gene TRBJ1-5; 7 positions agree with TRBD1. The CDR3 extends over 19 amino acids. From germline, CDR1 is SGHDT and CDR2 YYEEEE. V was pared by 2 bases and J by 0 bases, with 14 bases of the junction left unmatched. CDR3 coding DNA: TGTGCCAGCAGCTTAAGGCCTTGGACAGGTTACGATAGCAATCAGCCCCAGCATTTT. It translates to CASSLRPWTGYDSNQPQHF.

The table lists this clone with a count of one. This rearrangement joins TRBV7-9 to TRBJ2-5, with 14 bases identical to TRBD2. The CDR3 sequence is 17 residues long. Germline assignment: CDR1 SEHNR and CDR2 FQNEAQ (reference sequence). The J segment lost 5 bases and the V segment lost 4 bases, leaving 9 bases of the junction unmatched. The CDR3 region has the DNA TGTGCCAGCAGCTCCTGGGGACTAGCGGGAGTTGGGGAGACCCAGTACTTC. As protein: CASSSWGLAGVGETQYF.

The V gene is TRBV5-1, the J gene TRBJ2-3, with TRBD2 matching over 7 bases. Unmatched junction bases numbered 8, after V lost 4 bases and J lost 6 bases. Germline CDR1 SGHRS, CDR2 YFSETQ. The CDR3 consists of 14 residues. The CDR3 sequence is CASSTRPGGDTQYF. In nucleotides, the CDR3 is TGCGCCAGCAGCACCCGCCCCGGGGGGGATACGCAGTATTTT.

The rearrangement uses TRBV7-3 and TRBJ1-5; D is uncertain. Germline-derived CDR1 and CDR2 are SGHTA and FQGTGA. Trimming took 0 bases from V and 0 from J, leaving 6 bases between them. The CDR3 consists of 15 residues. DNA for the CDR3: TGTGCCAGCAGCTTAACAGGAGATAGCAATCAGCCCCAGCATTTT. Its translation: CASSLTGDSNQPQHF.

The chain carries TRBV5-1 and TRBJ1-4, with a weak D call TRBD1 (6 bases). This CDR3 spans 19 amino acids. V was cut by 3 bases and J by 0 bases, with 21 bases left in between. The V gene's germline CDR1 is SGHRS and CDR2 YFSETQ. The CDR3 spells CASSWGASGEKSTNEKLFF. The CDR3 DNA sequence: TGCGCCAGCAGCTGGGGGGCGAGTGGCGAGAAGTCAACTAATGAAAAACTGTTTTTT.

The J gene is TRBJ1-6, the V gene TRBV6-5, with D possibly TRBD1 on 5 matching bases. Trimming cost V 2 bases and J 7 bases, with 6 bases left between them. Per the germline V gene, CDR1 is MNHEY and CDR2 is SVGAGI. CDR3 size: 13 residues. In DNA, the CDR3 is TGTGCCAGCAGTTACCGACAGAATTCACCCCTCCACTTT. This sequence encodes CASSYRQNSPLHF.

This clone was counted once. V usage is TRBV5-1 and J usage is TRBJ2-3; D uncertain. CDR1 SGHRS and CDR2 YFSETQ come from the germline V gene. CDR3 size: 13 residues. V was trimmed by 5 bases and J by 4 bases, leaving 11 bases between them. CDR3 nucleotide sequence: TGCGCCAGCAGTTTGATTGTCTCAGATACGCAGTATTTT. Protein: CASSLIVSDTQYF.

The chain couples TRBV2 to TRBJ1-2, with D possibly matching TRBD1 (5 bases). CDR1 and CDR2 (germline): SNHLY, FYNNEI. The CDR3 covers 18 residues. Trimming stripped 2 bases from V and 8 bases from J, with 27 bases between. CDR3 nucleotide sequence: TGTGCCAGCAGTGAATATACGTCCCGGGACGCTTTATGGGGAGGCTACACCTTC. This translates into CASSEYTSRDALWGGYTF.